Below, one T cell receptor (beta chain) is given with its context. Its target is unknown. These data come from a study of human thymus T cells. General study results and limits: What related research reported was that thymic repertoires overlapped highly among unrelated individuals. In thymic and blood repertoires alike, V and J usage looked biased.

Per the germline V gene, CDR1 is MNHGY and CDR2 is SAAAGT. This CDR3 spans 13 amino acids. Thymus was obtained from resections taken during corrective heart surgery. Donors were healthy Finnish babies undergoing corrective operations for congenital heart defects. Measured with immunoSEQ multiplex PCR; TCRdb has only the in-frame clones, and not every one. The repertoire consists of some 130,000 clones, with around 95% occurring once and the leading ten covering around 0.025%. The chain joins TRBV6-8 to TRBJ2-7; no reliable D call. Sequencing was performed on thymus tissue. This receptor was taken from a boy under two years old with a congenital heart defect but otherwise immunologically healthy. This chain's CDR3 is CARCRCPTYEQYF. The CDR3 bases are TGTGCTCGTTGTCGGTGCCCAACCTACGAGCAGTACTTC.